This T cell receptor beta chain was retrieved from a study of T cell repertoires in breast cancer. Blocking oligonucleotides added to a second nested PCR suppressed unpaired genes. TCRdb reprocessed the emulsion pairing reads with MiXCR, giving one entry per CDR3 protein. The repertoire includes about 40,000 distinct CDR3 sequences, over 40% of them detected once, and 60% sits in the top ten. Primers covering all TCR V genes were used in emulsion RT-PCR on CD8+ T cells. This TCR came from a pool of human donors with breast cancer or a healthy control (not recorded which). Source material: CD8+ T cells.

The CDR3 region is CASSSGAGQPQHF. The CDR3 DNA is TGTGCCAGCAGTTCAGGGGCTGGTCAGCCCCAGCATTTT. The V gene is TRBV12-3 or TRBV12-4, the J gene TRBJ1-5, with TRBD1 as a possible D gene (6 bases). This CDR3 spans 13 amino acids. Trimming took off 4 bases at V and 6 bases at J, with 10 bases between the two ends.